This is a list of T cell receptor beta chains from one sample in a study of shared clonotypes between healthy human individuals. Produced via immunoSEQ multiplex PCR; TCRdb's table is partial and in-frame only. The repertoire holds millions of clones, with roughly 95% as singletons. Specimen: naive CD8+ T cells sorted from blood. All receptors derive from a man between 18 and 29 years old in good health. CDR3s include the opening cysteine and the closing phenylalanine or tryptophan. A D gene is named only where the DNA matches it firmly. Where a row states a size, it is once, few, many or the class of an expanded clone; other rows omit it.

j_call d_call v_call clone_size cdr3_aa cdr3_nt
TRBJ2-2 . TRBV15 . CATSRDKSATNTGELFF TGTGCCACCAGCAGAGATAAGAGCGCGACGAACACCGGGGAGCTGTTTTTT
TRBJ2-1 . TRBV5-8 . CASSHPPEGGEQFF TGTGCCAGCAGCCACCCCCCCGAGGGAGGTGAGCAGTTCTTC
TRBJ2-7 . TRBV2 . CASWAPPGVQGNNEQYF TGTGCCAGCTGGGCCCCCCCTGGGGTGCAGGGCAACAACGAGCAGTACTTC
TRBJ2-5 . TRBV9 . CASSVEGLRETQYF TGTGCCAGCAGCGTAGAGGGACTTCGGGAGACCCAGTACTTC
TRBJ2-1 TRBD2 TRBV19 . CASSPGTSGSGPYNEQFF TGTGCCAGTAGTCCAGGGACTAGCGGGAGTGGGCCCTACAATGAGCAGTTCTTC
TRBJ2-3 TRBD2 TRBV9 . CASSLDWGGSTDTQYF TGTGCCAGCAGCCTTGACTGGGGGGGGAGCACAGATACGCAGTATTTT
TRBJ2-2 . TRBV7-9 . CASSLANTGYTGELFF TGTGCCAGCAGCTTAGCGAATACAGGGTATACCGGGGAGCTGTTTTTT
TRBJ1-2 . TRBV6-5 few CASSYSSNYGYTF TGTGCCAGCAGTTACTCGTCTAACTATGGCTACACCTTC
TRBJ2-2 TRBD1 TRBV28 . CASSFAGGESGELFF TGTGCCAGCAGTTTTGCAGGGGGCGAAAGCGGGGAGCTGTTTTTT
TRBJ2-7 . TRBV19 . CASSIDPYGSYEQYF TGTGCCAGTAGTATAGATCCGTACGGCTCCTACGAGCAGTACTTC
TRBJ2-7 . TRBV6-6 . CASSGAYEQYF TGTGCCAGCAGTGGGGCCTACGAGCAGTACTTC
TRBJ1-1 . TRBV4-1 . CASRVGVMSTEAFF TGCGCCAGCAGGGTGGGGGTAATGAGCACTGAAGCTTTCTTT
TRBJ2-1 TRBD2 TRBV14 . CASSHPSGYNEQFF TGTGCCAGCAGCCATCCTAGCGGATACAATGAGCAGTTCTTC
TRBJ2-7 . TRBV27 . CASSLSQGSYEQYF TGTGCCAGCAGTTTAAGTCAGGGGTCCTACGAGCAGTACTTC
TRBJ2-7 . TRBV27 . CASSPYQTALGGAQYF TGTGCCAGCAGTCCCTATCAGACAGCTCTCGGGGGCGCACAGTACTTC
TRBJ2-3 . TRBV10-1 . CASSDPGETDTQYF TGCGCCAGCAGTGATCCGGGGGAGACAGATACGCAGTATTTT
TRBJ2-5 TRBD2 TRBV14 once CASSRLPGLPQETQYF TGTGCCAGCAGCCGCTTGCCGGGACTACCACAAGAGACCCAGTACTTC
TRBJ2-1 TRBD2 TRBV11-2 . CASTRLQRGASGSWNEQFF TGTGCCAGCACCCGCTTGCAACGAGGGGCTAGCGGGAGTTGGAATGAGCAGTTCTTC
TRBJ2-7 . TRBV27 . CASSWEANSYEQYF TGTGCCAGCAGTTGGGAGGCCAACTCCTACGAGCAGTACTTC
TRBJ1-1 TRBD1 TRBV7-9 . CASSLGDSEAFF TGTGCCAGCAGCTTAGGGGACAGTGAAGCTTTCTTT
TRBJ2-1 TRBD2 TRBV4-1 . CASSQDSGGRDEQFF TGCGCCAGCAGCCAAGATAGCGGGGGGCGGGATGAGCAGTTCTTC
TRBJ1-3 . TRBV5-5 . CASSLPGGLGGNTIYF TGTGCCAGCAGCTTACCCGGGGGCCTCGGTGGAAACACCATATATTTT